The entry below gives a single T cell receptor (beta chain) sequence along with its context. This CDR3 contains 14 residues. Deletions cut 8 bases from V and 5 bases from J, with 15 bases between. Germline loops: CDR1 LNHDA, CDR2 SQIVND (reference sequence). The data originate from a study of blood T cell repertoires in COVID-19. Study-level background: PBMCs, B-cell-depleted T cells, or T cells were the source of the cDNA or gDNA that made up the material.

Authors' methods: Reference gene primer amplification yielded estimated nucleated cell counts. TCRdb's table, derived via immunoSEQ multiplex PCR, lists solely in-frame clones and lacks some. V and J calls and clone size are as listed in that table; D and trimming were resolved from the DNA. The data show roughly 99,000 clones, around nine tenths seen once. Sequencing input: peripheral blood. This receptor was obtained from a man aged 50-60 years with COVID-19, enrolled during active disease. This rearrangement joins TRBV19 to TRBJ1-4; D perhaps matches TRBD1 (5 bases). The CDR3: CASGKTGGNEKLFF. As DNA, the CDR3 is TGTGCCAGTGGAAAGACGGGGGGGAATGAAAAACTGTTTTTT.